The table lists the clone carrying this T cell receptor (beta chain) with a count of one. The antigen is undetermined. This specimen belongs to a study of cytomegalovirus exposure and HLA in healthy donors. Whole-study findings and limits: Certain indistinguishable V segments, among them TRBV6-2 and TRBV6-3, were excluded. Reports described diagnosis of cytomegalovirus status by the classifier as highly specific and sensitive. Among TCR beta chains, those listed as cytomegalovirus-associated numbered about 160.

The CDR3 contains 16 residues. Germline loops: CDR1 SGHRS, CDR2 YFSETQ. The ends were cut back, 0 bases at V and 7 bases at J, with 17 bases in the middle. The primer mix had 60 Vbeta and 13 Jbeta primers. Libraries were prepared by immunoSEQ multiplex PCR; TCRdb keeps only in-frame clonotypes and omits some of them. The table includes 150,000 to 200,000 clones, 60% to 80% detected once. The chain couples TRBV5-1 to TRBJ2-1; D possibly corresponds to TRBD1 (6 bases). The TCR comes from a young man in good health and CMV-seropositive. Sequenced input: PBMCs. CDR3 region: CASSLVGARGSNEQFF. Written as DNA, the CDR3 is TGCGCCAGCAGCTTGGTCGGGGCGAGGGGGTCGAATGAGCAGTTCTTC.